This T cell receptor (beta chain) was found in a study of OX40 agonist ivuxolimab in advanced cancers. Background on the study: The patients' treatment was ivuxolimab, an agonistic anti-OX40 (CD134) antibody.

Points on this clone: Its specificity is unknown.

Regarding the study as a whole: Expanded clones tended on average to be more numerous among CD8+ T cells than CD4+.

Sequencing was performed with immunoSEQ multiplex PCR; in TCRdb, only in-frame clones are kept and a portion is missing. The repertoire holds some 15,000 clones, with 91% as singletons. CDR3 length: 15 amino acids. Germline V gene sequence: CDR1 SGDLS, CDR2 YYNGEE. Autoimmune disease history or systemic immunosuppression disqualified patients. The receptor was derived from an adult with an advanced solid tumor such as melanoma, head and neck, liver or kidney cancer. This rearrangement joins TRBV9 to TRBJ2-5; the match to TRBD1 covers 9 bases. The J call may be wrong; the DNA end is better matched by TRBJ2-7. Sample: CD4+ or CD8+ T cells sorted from blood, taken in a trial of the OX40 agonist ivuxolimab. The CDR3 region is CASSAGTGFSHEQYF. CDR3 DNA: TGTGCCAGCAGCGCCGGGACAGGGTTTTCCCACGAGCAGTACTTC.